Listed below are T cell receptor beta chains from one sample, sequenced in a study of early T cells in non-severe SARS-CoV-2 infection. TCRdb reprocessed the 5' RACE reads via MiXCR and lists one record per CDR3 protein. Counted here are over 70,000 distinct CDR3 sequences, about 14% occurring once; the ten biggest clones make up approximately 4%. The sequencing here drew on whole blood, taken at baseline. Receptors were obtained from an adult who was a healthcare worker with PCR-confirmed SARS-CoV-2 infection or an uninfected control (not recorded which). CDR3s include the opening cysteine and the closing phenylalanine or tryptophan. Fields, in order: CDR3 length, clone size, J gene, D gene, V gene, CDR3 DNA, CDR3 protein. The D gene is left open where the match is weak. Rows give clone size only sometimes, using once, few, many, or a class for an expanded clone.

>15|-|TRBJ1-6|-|TRBV7-9
TGTGCCAGCAGCTTAGGACAGAACTATAATTCACCCCTCCACTTT
CASSLGQNYNSPLHF
>15|few|TRBJ2-7|TRBD1|TRBV28
TGTGCCAGCAGTTCTACCGGGACAGCCTTCCAGATGCAGTACTTC
CASSSTGTAFQMQYF
>14|few|TRBJ2-3|-|TRBV7-6
TGTGCCAGCAGCCGTGAAGAGGGACTGGATACGCAGTATTTT
CASSREEGLDTQYF
>15|-|TRBJ2-5|-|TRBV11-2
TGTGCCAGCTCTTTGGGGCAGGCGGAGGGAGAGACCCAGTACTTC
CASSLGQAEGETQYF
>11|few|TRBJ1-2|-|TRBV5-4
TGTGCCAGCAGCTTGGGGCATGGCTACACCTTC
CASSLGHGYTF
>14|few|TRBJ2-7|-|TRBV6-6
TGTGCCAGCAGTCCAGCAGGGGGGGTATACGAGCAGTACTTC
CASSPAGGVYEQYF
>13|many|TRBJ2-7|TRBD1|TRBV30
TGTGCCTGGAGCCGAGGGACAGTTTACGAGCAGTACTTC
CAWSRGTVYEQYF
>15|few|TRBJ1-4|-|TRBV7-8
TGTGCCAGCAGCTTACATTGGAGTCATAATGAAAAACTGTTTTTT
CASSLHWSHNEKLFF
>17|-|TRBJ1-1|-|TRBV14
TGTGCCAGCAGCGGGGCCCCCGGGACACCCAGGGAGACTGAAGCTTTCTTT
CASSGAPGTPRETEAFF
>15|many|TRBJ2-1|-|TRBV7-2
TGTGCCAGCAGCTTAGGGGCTAGCGCCTACAATGAGCAGTTCTTC
CASSLGASAYNEQFF
>14|few|TRBJ2-3|-|TRBV6-5
TGTGCCAGCAGGCTACTCGGAGGGCCAGATACGCAGTATTTT
CASRLLGGPDTQYF
>16|few|TRBJ1-4|TRBD1|TRBV29-1
TGCAGCGGATTAGGGACAGGGGCCGCTCCCGGTGAAAAACTGTTTTTT
CSGLGTGAAPGEKLFF
>14|many|TRBJ1-2|-|TRBV28
TGTGCCAGCAGTCCCCGCAGGAGCATTTATGGCTACACCTTC
CASSPRRSIYGYTF
>13|many|TRBJ2-7|TRBD2|TRBV7-9
TGTGCCAGCGAGGGGACTAGCGGTTACGAGCAGTACTTC
CASEGTSGYEQYF
>13|few|TRBJ2-2|-|TRBV7-8
TGTGCCAGCAGCTGGCGTGTGACCGGGGAGCTGTTTTTT
CASSWRVTGELFF
>14|few|TRBJ2-2|-|TRBV7-6
TGTGCCAGCAGCGGTGGGCCCGGTACCGGGGAGCTGTTTTTT
CASSGGPGTGELFF
>14|-|TRBJ2-1|-|TRBV27
TGTGCCAGCAGCTCCTTGGCGGCCTTCAATGAGCAGTTCTTC
CASSSLAAFNEQFF
>15|-|TRBJ2-3|-|TRBV12-3/TRBV12-4
TGTGCCAGCAGCCTCCGATACAGGGGCACAGATACGCAGTATTTT
CASSLRYRGTDTQYF
>10|few|TRBJ1-2|-|TRBV6-1
TGTGCCAGCAGTGTCTATGGCTACACCTTC
CASSVYGYTF
>16|few|TRBJ2-1|-|TRBV19
TGTGCCAGTAGGGGGATGCCGGGACAATCGGGCAATGAGCAGTTCTTC
CASRGMPGQSGNEQFF
>13|-|TRBJ1-5|-|TRBV24-1
TGTGCCACCAGTGATGGCAGGTATCAGCCCCAGCATTTT
CATSDGRYQPQHF
>16|few|TRBJ2-1|-|TRBV7-2
TGTGCCAGCAGCCCCCAAGTGGCGGGGTCTGGGGATGAGCAGTTCTTC
CASSPQVAGSGDEQFF
>16|-|TRBJ1-3|-|TRBV6-5
TGTGCCAGCAGTTACTCGGTCCTCAGCTCTGGAAACACCATATATTTT
CASSYSVLSSGNTIYF
>14|-|TRBJ1-1|-|TRBV4-2
TGTGCCAGCAGCCAAGGAGGGGTTGACACTGAAGCTTTCTTT
CASSQGGVDTEAFF
>14|few|TRBJ2-3|-|TRBV7-6
TGTGCCAGCAGCTTAGGTGCTAACACAGATACGCAGTATTTT
CASSLGANTDTQYF
>15|many|TRBJ2-5|TRBD2|TRBV7-6
TGTGCCAGCAGCTCCTTCGGACTAGCTCAAGAGACCCAGTACTTC
CASSSFGLAQETQYF
>13|-|TRBJ2-3|-|TRBV7-9
TGTGCCAGCAGCTTTTATCGGGGAGATACGCAGTATTTT
CASSFYRGDTQYF
>13|-|TRBJ2-1|-|TRBV6-6
TGTGCCAGCAGTGCGGACAGCTACAATGAGCAGTTCTTC
CASSADSYNEQFF
>17|many|TRBJ2-5|-|TRBV18
TGTGCCAGCTCACCACGTTACGGCGGAAAGTACCAAGAGACCCAGTACTTC
CASSPRYGGKYQETQYF
>16|many|TRBJ2-1|-|TRBV29-1
TGCAGCGTTTGGGGGTTGGGGGCAGGACTTAGCAATGAGCAGTTCTTC
CSVWGLGAGLSNEQFF
>14|many|TRBJ1-2|TRBD1|TRBV10-3
TGTGCCATCAGTGAGGGAGGACAGGGCTATGGCTACACCTTC
CAISEGGQGYGYTF
>13|many|TRBJ1-1|TRBD1|TRBV7-2
TGTGCCAGCAGCAGGGACAGGAACACTGAAGCTTTCTTT
CASSRDRNTEAFF
>15|few|TRBJ2-7|-|TRBV28
TGTGCCAGCAGTTCCTTGGGACCAAGCTCCTACGAGCAGTACTTC
CASSSLGPSSYEQYF
>13|many|TRBJ2-7|TRBD1|TRBV10-3
TGTGCCATCAGTGACCCGACAGGGGTCGAGCAGTACTTC
CAISDPTGVEQYF
>15|-|TRBJ1-2|-|TRBV2
TGTGCCAGCAGTGAAATCCAGGCCCCTTCGTATGGCTACACCTTC
CASSEIQAPSYGYTF
>14|many|TRBJ1-1|-|TRBV28
TGTGCCAGCAGTTCCCCTCCCCAAAGTAACGAAGCTTTCTTT
CASSSPPQSNEAFF
>13|-|TRBJ2-1|-|TRBV7-2
TGTGCCAGCAGCTTAAGTCGGCCCTCTGAGCAGTTCTTC
CASSLSRPSEQFF
>15|-|TRBJ2-7|-|TRBV5-1
TGCGCCAGCAGCCGGGAGGCAGGGGGGTCCTACGAGCAGTACTTC
CASSREAGGSYEQYF
>14|few|TRBJ2-7|TRBD1|TRBV6-6
TGTGCCAGCAGTTACTTGGCAGGGGGCTTCGAGCAGTACTTC
CASSYLAGGFEQYF
>16|-|TRBJ2-2|-|TRBV19
TGTGCCAGTAGTATCCCGGGGGCCCCGAACACCGGGGAGCTGTTTTTT
CASSIPGAPNTGELFF
>11|few|TRBJ1-1|-|TRBV20-1
TGCAGTGCTAGACAGGGAACTGAAGCTTTCTTT
CSARQGTEAFF
>13|many|TRBJ1-1|-|TRBV25-1
TGTGCCAGCTGTTCTGGAGTGAACACTGAAGCTTTCTTT
CASCSGVNTEAFF
>16|-|TRBJ2-3|TRBD1|TRBV12-3/TRBV12-4
TGTGCCAGCAGACCTGGACAGGGGTGGGGCACAGATACGCAGTATTTT
CASRPGQGWGTDTQYF
>14|-|TRBJ1-3|-|TRBV2
TGTGCCAGCAGTGGAGGGATCTCTGGAAACACCATATATTTT
CASSGGISGNTIYF
>15|few|TRBJ1-5|-|TRBV18
TGTGCCAGCTCACCACGGAGGGGGAGAGATCAGCCCCAGCATTTT
CASSPRRGRDQPQHF
>15|many|TRBJ2-1|TRBD2|TRBV7-9
TGTGCCAGCAGCTTAGGCCCCGGACTAGCAAATGAGCAGTTCTTC
CASSLGPGLANEQFF
>15|few|TRBJ2-4|TRBD2|TRBV7-6
TGTGCCAGCAGCCCAGGGGGTAGCGGGAGTGACATTCAGTACTTC
CASSPGGSGSDIQYF
>16|-|TRBJ2-1|TRBD2|TRBV14
TGTGCCAGCAGCCAAGGACGCCTAGCGGGCCCCCATGAGCAGTTCTTC
CASSQGRLAGPHEQFF
>15|few|TRBJ2-5|TRBD2|TRBV7-8
TGTGCCAGCAGCTTTAGCGGGAGGTCCCAGGAGACCCAGTACTTC
CASSFSGRSQETQYF
>17|many|TRBJ2-3|TRBD2|TRBV28
TGTGCCAGCAGTCCCCAGACTAGCGGGAGTGGTCCAGATACGCAGTATTTT
CASSPQTSGSGPDTQYF
>16|-|TRBJ2-2|TRBD2|TRBV14
TGTGCCAGCAGCCTGCAGGGAGGGATTAACACCGGGGAGCTGTTTTTT
CASSLQGGINTGELFF